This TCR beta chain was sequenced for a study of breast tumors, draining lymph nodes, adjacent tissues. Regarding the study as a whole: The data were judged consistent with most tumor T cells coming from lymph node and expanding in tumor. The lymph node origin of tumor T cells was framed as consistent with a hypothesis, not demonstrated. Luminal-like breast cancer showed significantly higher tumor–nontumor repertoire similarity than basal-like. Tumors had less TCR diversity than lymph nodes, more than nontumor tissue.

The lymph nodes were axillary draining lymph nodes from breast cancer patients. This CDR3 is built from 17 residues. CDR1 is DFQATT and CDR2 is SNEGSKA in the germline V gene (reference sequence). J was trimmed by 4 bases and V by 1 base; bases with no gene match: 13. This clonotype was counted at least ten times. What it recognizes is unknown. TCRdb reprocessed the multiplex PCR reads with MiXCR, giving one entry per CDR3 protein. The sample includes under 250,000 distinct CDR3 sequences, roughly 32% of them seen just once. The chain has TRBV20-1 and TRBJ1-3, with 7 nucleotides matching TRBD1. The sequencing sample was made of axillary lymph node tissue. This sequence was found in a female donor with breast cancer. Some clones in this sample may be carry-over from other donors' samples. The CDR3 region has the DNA TGCAGTGCTAGAGGAGGGGTAGGGGGCGCGGTAGGAAACACCATATATTTT. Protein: CSARGGVGGAVGNTIYF.